This T cell receptor beta chain stems from a study of regulatory T cells in long-lasting Graves disease. For the study at large: By definition, persistent Graves' disease involved antithyroid drugs for over 5 years alongside positive TSH receptor antibodies.

Regarding time point: persistent/refractory GD, antithyroid drugs over 5 years with positive TRAb. The TCR library was made from RNA extracted from PBMCs. American Thyroid Association guidelines defined how Graves' disease was diagnosed. Arm-PCR of CDR3 regions with iRepertoire HTBI primers generated TCR beta libraries. A single record per CDR3 protein comes from TCRdb applying MiXCR to the multiplex PCR reads. The repertoire holds some 330,000 distinct CDR3 sequences, with roughly 23% as singletons. With 0 bases removed from V and 2 bases from J, the gap between germline ends came to 10 bases. CDR1 DFQATT and CDR2 SNEGSKA come from the germline V gene (reference sequence). The CDR3 length is 14 residues. This clonotype was counted a few times.

This TCR was sampled from a middle-aged woman with Graves disease. The rearrangement joins TRBV20-1 to TRBJ1-2; D not certain. Source: peripheral blood mononuclear cells (PBMCs), taken when the disease was refractory, from a patient treated with antithyroid drugs. The CDR3 sequence: CSARDPLKNYGYTF. CDR3 nucleotides: TGCAGTGCTAGAGATCCCCTGAAGAACTATGGCTACACCTTC.